What follows are 20 T cell receptor beta chains derived from one specimen sequenced in a study of blood T cell repertoires in COVID-19. The data were produced by immunoSEQ multiplex PCR, yet TCRdb's version contains in-frame clones alone and is incomplete. The data show roughly 110,000 clones, 80% to 90% seen once. Input material: peripheral blood. The source of these receptors is a woman aged 45-60 years with acute or convalescent COVID-19.

This chain links TRBV28 with TRBJ2-2, with 11 bases that match TRBD1. CDR3 length equals 15 residues. The J segment lost 5 bases and the V segment lost 3 bases, leaving 2 bases of the junction unmatched. Germline V CDR1 and CDR2: MDHEN, SYDVKM. This CDR3 reads CASSLDRGLTGELFF. The CDR3 bases are TGTGCCAGCAGTTTGGACAGGGGGCTAACCGGGGAGCTGTTTTTT.

V and J are TRBV2 and TRBJ1-1, with D perhaps matching TRBD1 (5 bases). Germline V gives CDR1 SNHLY, CDR2 FYNNEI. Trimming took off 8 bases at V and 2 bases at J, with 9 bases between the two ends. The CDR3 is 12 residues long. In DNA, the CDR3 is TGTGCCAGCGCGGGGCGTAACACTGAAGCTTTCTTT. Protein: CASAGRNTEAFF.

The chain combines TRBV3-1 (or the pseudogene TRBV3-2) with TRBJ1-2; TRBD1 is a possible D gene (5 bases). Germline V gene data show CDR1 as LGHDT and CDR2 as YNNKEL (reference sequence). CDR3 length: 14 amino acids. V was trimmed by 0 bases and J by 8 bases, leaving 13 bases between them. In DNA form, the CDR3 reads TGTGCCAGCAGCCAAGAGAGCGGACGGGGGGGCTACACCTTC. Its protein is CASSQESGRGGYTF.

V is TRBV5-6 and J is TRBJ2-3; TRBD2 is a possible D gene (6 bases). Looked up from germline, CDR1 is SGHDT and CDR2 is YYEEEE. V lost 0 bases and J lost 0, with 11 bases in between. The CDR3 is 16 residues long. The CDR3 nucleotides read TGTGCCAGCAGCTTGGATGCGAGCGGGAGCACAGATACGCAGTATTTT. It codes for CASSLDASGSTDTQYF.

This chain joins TRBV9 and TRBJ2-2; the D is unclear. This CDR3 spans 12 amino acids. Germline CDR1 reads SGDLS; CDR2 reads YYNGEE. V was clipped by 3 bases and J by 3 bases, with 3 bases between them. In nucleotides, the CDR3 is TGTGCCAGCAGCGGAGACACCGGGGAGCTGTTTTTT. Translation gives CASSGDTGELFF. Full variable domain (outside the CDR3, taken from reference TRBV9 and TRBJ2-2): DSGVTQTPKHLITATGQRVTLRCSPRSGDLSVYWYQQSLDQGLQFLIQYYNGEERAKGNILERFSAQQFPDLHSELNLSSLELGDSALYFCASSGDTGELFFGEGSRLTVL.

V is TRBV19 and J is TRBJ1-1; a possible D gene is TRBD1 (6 bases). The CDR3 covers 13 residues. In germline, CDR1 is LNHDA, CDR2 SQIVND (reference sequence). Trimming took off 4 bases at V and 4 bases at J, with 10 bases between the two ends. The CDR3 DNA reads TGTGCCAGTAGTAACAGGGTTGGCACTGAAGCTTTCTTT. Translation gives CASSNRVGTEAFF.

This chain joins TRBV7-9 and TRBJ1-1; 8 nucleotides align to TRBD1. The length of the CDR3 is 16 residues. J lost 6 bases, V lost 4 bases, and 13 bases had no gene match. In germline, CDR1 is SEHNR, CDR2 FQNEAQ (reference sequence). In DNA form, the CDR3 reads TGTGCCAGCAGCTCTTCTCAGGGGGCGCTAAGATCTGAAGCTTTCTTT. It translates to CASSSSQGALRSEAFF.

V and J are TRBV5-4 and TRBJ2-1; D might be TRBD1 (6 bases). V lost 4 bases and J lost 2, with 16 bases in between. The CDR3 has 16 residues. The V gene's germline CDR1 is SGHNT and CDR2 YYREEE (reference sequence). The CDR3 nucleotides are TGTGCCAGCAGCAACCAACAGGGTATGACCTACAATGAGCAGTTCTTC. This translates into CASSNQQGMTYNEQFF.

This sequence joins TRBV5-4 and TRBJ1-1; TRBD1 is a possible D gene (5 bases). The CDR3 is made up of 13 amino acids. The ends were cut back, 4 bases at V and 2 bases at J, with 9 bases in the middle. Germline V gene sequence: CDR1 SGHNT, CDR2 YYREEE (reference sequence). CDR3 sequence (DNA): TGTGCCAGCAGCAGGGGATTCAACACTGAAGCTTTCTTT. It translates to CASSRGFNTEAFF.

In regard to this clone: One end of the junction fails to match germline, which may point to a read error. The chain joins TRBV7-3 to TRBJ1-1; TRBD1 matches at 8 bases. Germline V lookup: CDR1 SGHTA, CDR2 FQGTGA. The CDR3 sequence is 13 residues long. The CDR3 sequence: CASSLTGGTEAFF. The DNA of the CDR3 is TGTGCCAGCAGCCTAACAGGGGGCACTGAAGCTTTCTTT.

The V gene is TRBV24-1, the J gene TRBJ2-6, with TRBD1 identical over 7 bases. This CDR3 spans 15 amino acids. The V gene's germline CDR1 is KGHDR and CDR2 SFDVKD. J lost 4 bases, V lost 9 bases, and 8 bases had no gene match. The CDR3 coding sequence is TGTGCCACCGGAAATACAGGGGACGGGGCCAACGTCCTGACTTTC. Translating gives CATGNTGDGANVLTF.

The chain carries TRBV6-1 and TRBJ1-5; D unclear. With 0 bases removed from V and 7 bases from J, the gap between germline ends came to 16 bases. The CDR3 length is 16 residues. The V gene's germline CDR1 is MNHNS and CDR2 SASEGT. DNA for the CDR3: TGTGCCAGCAGTGAAGCGCTTCCCGGGTCGGGGCAGCCCCAGCATTTT. It codes for CASSEALPGSGQPQHF.

The genes are TRBV10-3 and TRBJ1-2, with D maybe TRBD1 (6 bases). With 8 bases removed from V and 2 bases from J, the gap between germline ends came to 18 bases. Looked up from germline, CDR1 is ENHRY and CDR2 is SYGVKD. The CDR3 totals 15 residues. CDR3 sequence (DNA): TGTGCCATCGGGGGGGGACACATCTTAAACTATGGCTACACCTTC. Its protein is CAIGGGHILNYGYTF.

The genes are TRBV12-5 and TRBJ1-1, with D tentatively TRBD1 (6 bases). Trimming pared 5 bases from V and 3 bases from J, leaving 13 bases between. CDR1 is LGHNT, CDR2 FRNRAP, per germline. This CDR3 has 14 amino acids. The CDR3 spells CASGDDRKHTEAFF. The CDR3 DNA is TGTGCTAGTGGTGACGACAGGAAACACACTGAAGCTTTCTTT. Filled out from reference TRBV12-5 and TRBJ1-1, the complete variable domain reads DARVTQTPRHKVTEMGQEVTMRCQPILGHNTVFWYRQTMMQGLELLAYFRNRAPLDDSGMPKDRFSAEMPDATLATLKIQPSEPRDSAVYFCASGDDRKHTEAFFGQGTRLTVV.

The rearrangement links TRBV6-5 to TRBJ1-4, with TRBD1 identical over 8 bases. V was pared by 5 bases and J by 3 bases, with 2 bases of the junction left unmatched. CDR3 length: 14 residues. Germline V gene lookup returns CDR1 MNHEY and CDR2 SVGAGI. The CDR3 DNA reads as TGTGCCAGCAGTCCGGGACAGGCTAATGAAAAACTGTTTTTT. Translating gives CASSPGQANEKLFF.

The chain employs TRBV28 and TRBJ2-7, with D possibly matching TRBD1 (6 bases). Germline V gene sequence: CDR1 MDHEN, CDR2 SYDVKM. CDR3 size: 15 residues. The V and J ends lost 6 bases and 0 bases respectively, with 15 bases between them. The CDR3 reads CASRPGQRPSYEQYF. Written as DNA, the CDR3 is TGTGCCAGCAGACCTGGACAGAGACCCTCCTACGAGCAGTACTTC.

This clone was counted once. V and J are TRBV11-3 and TRBJ2-1; 8 bases match TRBD2. V shed 4 bases, J shed 10 bases, and the junction held 12 bases outside the gene matches. Germline CDR1 and CDR2: SGHNT and YENEEA. The length of the CDR3 is 15 residues. The CDR3 is CASSSAQREGREQFF. The DNA of the CDR3 is TGTGCCAGCAGCTCAGCCCAACGGGAGGGTCGGGAGCAGTTCTTC.

The V gene is TRBV7-2, the J gene TRBJ2-1; TRBD1 agrees at 7 bases. Germline CDR1 is SGHTA and CDR2 is FQGNSA. V shed 4 bases, J shed 16 bases, and the junction held 16 bases outside the gene matches. CDR3 length: 14 residues. This CDR3 reads CASSSYSPGTEGFF. The CDR3 DNA is TGTGCCAGCAGCTCTTATTCTCCCGGGACAGAAGGATTCTTC.

The chain joins TRBV4-1 to TRBJ1-1; D gene unclear. Per the germline V gene, CDR1 is MGHRA and CDR2 is YSYEKL. This CDR3 region has 20 residues. Between the trimmed V and J ends, which lost 0 bases and 1 base, there was a span of 24 bases. This chain's CDR3 is CASSQEAGELISEWNTEAFF. CDR3 in DNA: TGCGCCAGCAGCCAAGAGGCCGGTGAGCTTATTTCGGAGTGGAACACTGAAGCTTTCTTT.

The J gene is TRBJ2-1, the V gene TRBV6-5; no clear D gene. CDR3 length equals 14 residues. The germline gives CDR1 MNHEY, CDR2 SVGAGI. Deletions cut 0 bases from V and 6 bases from J, with 9 bases between. The CDR3 DNA is TGTGCCAGCAGTTACTCAACGGAGCTCAATGAGCAGTTCTTC. Translation: CASSYSTELNEQFF.